The 30 T cell receptor beta chains below come from one sample, sequenced in a study of human T cells and chemical hapten exposure. The time point here: patch test 1, 2 weeks after DPC sensitization. Treatment here: therapeutic diphenylcyclopropenone sensitization with weekly scalp DPC. TCRdb used MiXCR to reprocess the RACE reads, holding one entry per CDR3 protein. Of tens of thousands of distinct CDR3 sequences in the sample, around 11% were seen once. The sequences come from whole blood, collected in connection with sensitization to the hapten diphenylcyclopropenone (DPC). These receptors were taken from a woman in her 50s with alopecia areata. Some clones in this sample may be carry-over from other donors' samples.

This clonotype was detected ten times or more. The rearrangement links TRBV10-3 to TRBJ2-5; 16 nucleotides align to TRBD2. With 6 bases clipped from V and 5 bases from J, the junction kept 9 bases outside the gene matches. CDR1 is ENHRY, CDR2 SYGVKD, per germline. This CDR3 has 17 amino acids. CDR3 in amino acids: CAIRPGTSGRARETQYF. The CDR3 bases are TGTGCCATCAGGCCCGGGACTAGCGGGAGGGCCAGGGAGACCCAGTACTTC.

This clonotype was recorded at least ten times. The chain recombines TRBV19 with TRBJ1-3, with D hard to call. Germline CDR1 and CDR2: LNHDA and SQIVND (reference sequence). The CDR3 runs 15 residues. Trimming stripped 4 bases from V and 3 bases from J, with 13 bases between. CDR3 amino acids: CASSNGRNNGNTIYF. The CDR3 coding sequence is TGTGCCAGTAGTAACGGACGGAACAATGGAAACACCATATATTTT.

This clonotype has ten or more counts. DNA for the CDR3: TGCGCCAGCAGCCGCGGGGCCCAGGTCTCCTACGAGCAGTACTTC. Protein sequence: CASSRGAQVSYEQYF. This rearrangement joins TRBV4-3 to TRBJ2-7; TRBD2 is a possible D gene (6 bases). This CDR3 is built from 15 residues. Trimming left V 4 bases short and J 0 bases short, with 13 bases between. Germline V gene data show CDR1 as LGHNA and CDR2 as YSLEER.

By share of the sample, this clonotype is medium-sized. The CDR3 region is CAGTSADTIYF. The CDR3 DNA is TGTGCCGGAACCTCAGCGGACACCATATATTTT. The chain has TRBV7-9 and TRBJ1-3, with D uncertain. The germline V gene has CDR1 SEHNR and CDR2 FQNEAQ (reference sequence). This CDR3 comprises 11 residues. Trimming left V 11 bases short and J 8 bases short, with 13 bases between.

This clonotype was found a few times. This rearrangement joins TRBV3-1 to TRBJ2-7; tentatively, D is TRBD2 (6 bases). The CDR3 totals 12 residues. Trimming shortened V by 4 bases and J by 3 bases, and 7 bases separated the two germline ends. From germline, CDR1 is LGHDT and CDR2 YNNKEL (reference sequence). Here the CDR3 reads CASSRLDYEQYF. The CDR3 region has the DNA TGTGCCAGCAGCCGACTAGACTACGAGCAGTACTTC.

This clonotype was seen many times. The V gene is TRBV4-1, the J gene TRBJ2-7; TRBD1 agrees at 9 bases. Germline loops: CDR1 MGHRA, CDR2 YSYEKL. This CDR3 has 16 amino acids. Unmatched junction bases numbered 8, after V lost 2 bases and J lost 3 bases. The CDR3 spells CASSQITGQGFYEQYF. CDR3 coding DNA: TGCGCCAGCAGCCAAATAACGGGACAGGGTTTCTACGAGCAGTACTTC.

In its sample, this clonotype was seen many times. In DNA, the CDR3 is TGCAGCGCCCACACGGCCCTGAACACTGAAGCTTTCTTT. Amino acid sequence: CSAHTALNTEAFF. J is TRBJ1-1 and V is TRBV29-1; D call uncertain. Per germline, CDR1 SQVTM and CDR2 ANQGSEA. V was clipped by 7 bases and J by 0 bases, with 12 bases between them. The CDR3 is 13 residues long.

V and J are TRBV20-1 and TRBJ2-7; 8 bases fit TRBD2. The CDR3 loop spans 15 amino acids. The J segment lost 4 bases and the V segment lost 2 bases, leaving 10 bases of the junction unmatched. Germline values: CDR1 DFQATT, CDR2 SNEGSKA (reference sequence). The CDR3 protein is CSARRSGSTSYEQYF. The DNA for the CDR3 is TGCAGTGCTAGACGCAGCGGGAGTACCTCATACGAGCAGTACTTC.

This clonotype was seen ten or more times. This rearrangement joins TRBV7-2 to TRBJ1-4; possibly TRBD1 for D (5 bases). V lost 8 bases and J lost 6, with 16 bases in between. In germline, CDR1 is SGHTA, CDR2 FQGNSA. This CDR3 comprises 14 residues. DNA of the CDR3: TGTGCCAGCGGTACCGGGACTGACCATGAAAAACTGTTTTTT. This encodes CASGTGTDHEKLFF.

The table lists this clonotype with many counts. This chain joins TRBV18 and TRBJ1-2; TRBD1 aligns across 7 bases. V dropped 2 bases and J dropped 4; count of bases not matched to a gene: 4. The CDR3 runs 14 residues. Germline CDR1 reads KGHSH; CDR2 reads LQKENI. The CDR3 DNA follows: TGTGCCAGCTCACCATCGGGACAGTTCTATGGCTACACCTTC. As protein: CASSPSGQFYGYTF.

The chain joins TRBV30 to TRBJ2-2, with TRBD1 matching 9 bases. The CDR3 covers 15 residues. Germline assignment: CDR1 GTSNPN and CDR2 SVGIG (reference sequence). After removal of 1 base from V and 5 bases from J, the junction contained 5 bases not matched to a gene. CDR3: CAWSAWTGDTGELFF. CDR3 bases: TGTGCCTGGAGTGCATGGACAGGGGATACCGGGGAGCTGTTTTTT.

This clonotype was counted at least ten times. The genes are TRBV7-2 and TRBJ2-3; TRBD1 matches 10 bases. The V gene end was trimmed by 4 bases and the J gene end by 3 bases; junction bases not matched to a gene: 4. Per the germline V gene, CDR1 is SGHTA and CDR2 is FQGNSA. The CDR3 is 15 amino acids. The CDR3 region is CASSWDRGSTDTQYF. The CDR3 DNA reads TGTGCCAGCAGCTGGGACAGGGGTTCGACAGATACGCAGTATTTT.

This clonotype was observed a handful of times. The chain is built from TRBV21-1 and TRBJ2-5; TRBD1 is the table's D call and was not checked against the DNA. TRBV21-1 is a documented pseudogene. This CDR3 spans 16 amino acids. The CDR3 region is CASSPRTGDLQETQYF. The DNA of the CDR3 is TGTGCCAGCAGCCCGCGGACAGGGGATCTTCAAGAGACCCAGTACTTC.

The chain combines TRBV6-5 with TRBJ1-5; no firm D call. V dropped 5 bases and J dropped 2 bases, with 4 bases sitting between them. The CDR3 runs to 12 residues. Germline assignment: CDR1 MNHEY and CDR2 SVGAGI. In DNA form, the CDR3 reads TGTGCCAGCAGTCCCGGCAATCAGCCCCAGCATTTT. Its translation is CASSPGNQPQHF.

The chain combines TRBV20-1 with TRBJ1-2; no reliable D call. Per germline, CDR1 DFQATT and CDR2 SNEGSKA (reference sequence). The CDR3 has 13 residues. V shed 3 bases and J shed 2 bases, with 10 bases lying between them. CDR3 sequence: CSARIGHNYGYTF. The CDR3 DNA reads as TGCAGTGCTAGGATAGGGCACAACTATGGCTACACCTTC.

This clonotype was seen only a few times. The chain combines TRBV10-3 with TRBJ2-3, with D uncertain. Germline V gene lookup returns CDR1 ENHRY and CDR2 SYGVKD. The V gene lost 8 bases and the J gene lost 6 bases, with 9 bases spanning the gap. The CDR3 is 11 amino acids. CDR3 DNA: TGTGCCATCTTAAAGGTGGATACGCAGTATTTT. It encodes CAILKVDTQYF.

The CDR3: CASTPEGNTGELFF. In DNA, the CDR3 is TGTGCCAGCACCCCCGAGGGAAACACCGGGGAGCTGTTTTTT. This rearrangement joins TRBV5-6 to TRBJ2-2; D possibly corresponds to TRBD2 (5 bases). Trimming pared 6 bases from V and 2 bases from J, leaving 11 bases between. This CDR3 has 14 amino acids. The germline V gene encodes CDR1 SGHDT and CDR2 YYEEEE.

There are a few counts of this clonotype. The chain combines TRBV5-1 with TRBJ2-3; possibly TRBD2 for D (5 bases). The CDR3 length is 16 residues. With 7 bases removed from V and 0 bases from J, the gap between germline ends came to 18 bases. Germline CDR1 SGHRS, CDR2 YFSETQ. The CDR3 DNA follows: TGCGCCAGCGGGATGGAGAGCGGATCTAGCACAGATACGCAGTATTTT. Translating gives CASGMESGSSTDTQYF. The full variable domain, with the rest looked up from reference TRBV5-1 and TRBJ2-3, is KAGVTQTPRYLIKTRGQQVTLSCSPISGHRSVSWYQQTPGQGLQFLFEYFSETQRNKGNFPGRFSGRQFSNSRSEMNVSTLELGDSALYLCASGMESGSSTDTQYFGPGTRLTVL.

This clonotype was seen at least ten times. The chain combines TRBV9 with TRBJ1-1; D may be TRBD1 (6 bases). CDR3 length: 15 residues. Per the germline V gene, CDR1 is SGDLS and CDR2 is YYNGEE. Trimming took off 2 bases at V and 0 bases at J, with 11 bases between the two ends. DNA of the CDR3: TGTGCCAGCAGCGTTTCGGGACACCTGAACACTGAAGCTTTCTTT. It translates to CASSVSGHLNTEAFF.

This clonotype was seen repeatedly, ten times or more. This chain joins TRBV14 and TRBJ2-6; tentatively, D is TRBD2 (5 bases). The CDR3 covers 17 residues. Deletions cut 2 bases from V and 2 bases from J, with 13 bases between. Germline V gives CDR1 SGHDN, CDR2 FVKESK. DNA for the CDR3: TGTGCCAGCAGCCAACAGGACGGGATGGCTGGGGCCAACGTCCTGACTTTC. It translates to CASSQQDGMAGANVLTF. Supplemented by reference TRBV14 and TRBJ2-6, the full variable domain reads EAGVTQFPSHSVIEKGQTVTLRCDPISGHDNLYWYRRVMGKEIKFLLHFVKESKQDESGMPNNRFLAERTGGTYSTLKVQPAELEDSGVYFCASSQQDGMAGANVLTFGAGSRLTVL.

This clonotype was seen a handful of times. The CDR3 spells CASSFNSKFF. As DNA, the CDR3 is TGTGCCAGCAGTTTCAATAGCAAGTTCTTC. The genes are TRBV28 and TRBJ2-1, with D unresolved. Germline V gene sequence: CDR1 MDHEN, CDR2 SYDVKM. V shed 3 bases and J shed 14 bases, with 8 bases lying between them. The CDR3 sequence is 10 residues long.

This clonotype was seen many times. This chain connects TRBV15 to TRBJ2-4, with TRBD1 as a possible D gene (6 bases). Per germline, CDR1 LNHNV and CDR2 YYDKDF (reference sequence). CDR3 size: 12 residues. V lost 6 bases, J lost 8 bases, and 11 bases lay in between. The CDR3 nucleotides read TGTGCCACCAGTAACAGGGTGGACATTCAGTACTTC. Residues: CATSNRVDIQYF.

The gene calls are TRBV12-5 and TRBJ2-1; D is unresolved. The CDR3 length is 13 residues. Looked up from germline, CDR1 is LGHNT and CDR2 is FRNRAP. The V gene lost 6 bases and the J gene lost 1 base, with 7 bases spanning the gap. Written as DNA, the CDR3 is TGTGCTAGTGGCTTGCAATCCTACAATGAGCAGTTCTTC. Translation: CASGLQSYNEQFF.

The table lists this clonotype with many counts. The chain combines TRBV7-2 with TRBJ2-1, with D tentatively TRBD1 (6 bases). The CDR3 has 17 residues. Germline loops: CDR1 SGHTA, CDR2 FQGNSA. The V and J ends lost 5 bases and 0 bases respectively, with 17 bases between them. CDR3 protein: CASSPDSPWSSYNEQFF. CDR3 bases: TGTGCCAGCAGCCCGGACAGCCCGTGGAGCTCCTACAATGAGCAGTTCTTC.

The chain is built from TRBV11-2 and TRBJ2-1; either TRBD1 or TRBD2 may fit D (5 bases each). Germline values: CDR1 SGHAT, CDR2 FQNNGV. This CDR3 comprises 14 residues. Trimming shortened V by 5 bases and J by 8 bases, and 16 bases separated the two germline ends. The DNA of the CDR3 is TGTGCCAGCAGCAGGGACCTAATCCCTGATGAGCAGTTCTTC. Encoded protein: CASSRDLIPDEQFF.

This chain uses TRBV30 with TRBJ2-3, with 10 nucleotides matching TRBD2. Trimming at V came to 0 bases and at J to 0 bases, leaving 6 bases not matched to a gene. Germline-derived CDR1 and CDR2 are GTSNPN and SVGIG (reference sequence). The CDR3 covers 17 residues. CDR3 DNA: TGTGCCTGGAGTGTACAGAGGACTAGCGGCAGCACAGATACGCAGTATTTT. This codes for CAWSVQRTSGSTDTQYF.

The CDR3 DNA is TGTGCCAGCAGTTACGGAATCCTAGCGGGGGCTCAAGAGACCCAGTACTTC. Its protein is CASSYGILAGAQETQYF. V usage is TRBV6-5 and J usage is TRBJ2-5, with 10 bases aligning to TRBD2. Trimming cost V 2 bases and J 2 bases; bases outside gene matches: 8. Germline lookup yields CDR1 MNHEY and CDR2 SVGAGI. The CDR3 sequence is 17 residues long.

There are a few counts of this clonotype. CDR3: CASSGSSGSYEQYF. The CDR3 DNA sequence: TGTGCCAGCAGTGGGTCTTCCGGCTCCTACGAGCAGTACTTC. V and J are TRBV28 and TRBJ2-7; D not resolved. The V and J ends lost 5 bases and 0 bases respectively, with 11 bases between them. The CDR3 is 14 residues long. Germline CDR1 and CDR2: MDHEN and SYDVKM.

This clonotype was detected a few times. The chain uses TRBV30 and TRBJ2-5, with D hard to call. Deletions cut 5 bases from V and 6 bases from J, with 22 bases between. This CDR3 has 15 amino acids. Germline values: CDR1 GTSNPN, CDR2 SVGIG (reference sequence). Written as DNA, the CDR3 is TGTGCCTGGGAACCACATAATCCTCCTAGAAAGACCCAGTACTTC. Amino acid sequence: CAWEPHNPPRKTQYF.

There are a few counts of this clonotype. The chain uses TRBV24-1 and TRBJ2-2; D is possibly TRBD2 (6 bases). CDR3 size: 13 residues. Germline assignment: CDR1 KGHDR and CDR2 SFDVKD. V lost 9 bases and J lost 6, with 13 bases in between. CDR3 residues: CATPGEGPGELFF. CDR3 in DNA: TGTGCCACCCCGGGAGAGGGGCCCGGGGAGCTGTTTTTT.